This T cell receptor beta chain was recovered during a study of T-cell memory formation after mild COVID-19. The sample holds many counts of this clonotype. Each CDR3 protein gets one entry after TCRdb re-called the 5' RACE reads with MiXCR. The data show some 70,000 distinct CDR3 sequences, 15% to 20% seen once. Germline V gene sequence: CDR1 SQVTM, CDR2 ANQGSEA. V was pared by 3 bases and J by 8 bases, with 18 bases between. The CDR3 loop spans 14 amino acids. This receptor was taken from an adult woman who had mild COVID-19 (a few samples of this study predate the infection). Cell type and time point are not known. Sequenced input: PBMCs or a T cell subset sorted from them (not recorded which). This chain links TRBV29-1 with TRBJ2-3, with D unclear. The CDR3 spells CSVEGYQDHVTQYF. CDR3 in DNA: TGCAGCGTTGAGGGTTACCAGGACCACGTTACGCAGTATTTT.